A single sample is the source of the 10 T cell receptor beta chains below, sequenced in a study of T cell repertoires in cytomegalovirus infection. TCRdb re-called the reads through MiXCR, storing one row per CDR3 protein. The sample has 490,000 or so distinct CDR3 sequences; 10% to 12% are singletons. Input material: PBMCs. These receptors were taken from a human donor in good health (CMV status not recorded). Some clones in this sample may be carry-over from other donors' samples.

CDR3 sequence (DNA): TGCAGTGCTAGAGATAGTAAACTAGCCGGGGAGCTGTTTTTT. Its protein is CSARDSKLAGELFF. The genes are TRBV20-1 and TRBJ2-2; a possible D gene is TRBD2 (5 bases). In germline, CDR1 is DFQATT, CDR2 SNEGSKA (reference sequence). The CDR3 contains 14 residues. Trimming left V 0 bases short and J 6 bases short, with 11 bases between.

The CDR3 sequence is CASSLGGSGPDLEQFF. CDR3 DNA: TGCGCCAGCAGCTTGGGGGGTAGCGGGCCCGACCTTGAGCAGTTCTTC. The rearrangement uses TRBV5-1 and TRBJ2-1; 7 positions match TRBD2. With 0 bases clipped from V and 9 bases from J, the junction kept 12 bases outside the gene matches. Germline V lookup: CDR1 SGHRS, CDR2 YFSETQ. CDR3 length: 16 amino acids.

The sample holds a few counts of this clonotype. This CDR3 reads CASSLRSTYNSPLHF. CDR3 bases: TGTGCCAGCAGTTTAAGATCAACATATAATTCACCCCTCCACTTT. The chain joins TRBV28 to TRBJ1-6; D is undetermined. Germline loops: CDR1 MDHEN, CDR2 SYDVKM. Deletions cut 2 bases from V and 4 bases from J, with 9 bases between. CDR3 length equals 15 residues. Using reference TRBV28 and TRBJ1-6 for the parts outside the CDR3, the full variable domain is DVKVTQSSRYLVKRTGEKVFLECVQDMDHENMFWYRQDPGLGLRLIYFSYDVKMKEKGDIPEGYSVSREKKERFSLILESASTNQTSMYLCASSLRSTYNSPLHFGNGTRLTVT.

There are many counts of this clonotype. This chain connects TRBV7-3 to TRBJ2-2; D unclear. V was clipped by 6 bases and J by 1 base, with 12 bases between them. This CDR3 is 15 amino acids long. Per germline, CDR1 SGHTA and CDR2 FQGTGA. CDR3 sequence (DNA): TGTGCCAGCAGACCGGGCAGGCTGAACACCGGGGAGCTGTTTTTT. It encodes CASRPGRLNTGELFF.

This chain uses TRBV9 with TRBJ1-2; 7 bases fit TRBD1. V shed 4 bases and J 4 bases; nucleotides not matched to a gene: 7. Germline CDR1 SGDLS, CDR2 YYNGEE. This CDR3 region has 14 residues. The CDR3 loop reads CASSFGQDPYGYTF. In nucleotides, the CDR3 is TGTGCCAGCAGCTTTGGACAGGACCCCTATGGCTACACCTTC. The full variable domain, in which reference TRBV9 and TRBJ1-2 provide the parts outside the CDR3, is DSGVTQTPKHLITATGQRVTLRCSPRSGDLSVYWYQQSLDQGLQFLIQYYNGEERAKGNILERFSAQQFPDLHSELNLSSLELGDSALYFCASSFGQDPYGYTFGSGTRLTVV.

This clonotype has more than one count but fewer than ten. The rearrangement uses TRBV12-3 or TRBV12-4 and TRBJ1-1; D remains unclear. The V gene lost 1 base and the J gene lost 6 bases, with 12 bases spanning the gap. The CDR3 length is 14 residues. The CDR3 protein is CASSLGGADAEAFF. The CDR3 region has the DNA TGTGCCAGCAGTTTAGGAGGAGCTGACGCTGAAGCTTTCTTT.

The chain uses TRBV7-6 and TRBJ2-3; weak D call: TRBD2 (5 bases). Germline-derived CDR1 and CDR2 are SGHVS and FNYEAQ. This CDR3 contains 16 residues. V was shortened by 2 bases and J by 1 base, with 13 bases between the two germline ends. CDR3 loop: CASSLISGRGTDTQYF. For the CDR3, the DNA is TGTGCCAGCAGCTTAATTTCGGGAAGGGGCACAGATACGCAGTATTTT.

The chain couples TRBV6-4 to TRBJ2-6; 8 bases align to TRBD1. CDR3 size: 17 residues. Trimming at V came to 6 bases and at J to 0 bases, leaving 7 bases not matched to a gene. Germline V gene lookup returns CDR1 MRHNA and CDR2 SNTAGT. CDR3 nucleotide sequence: TGTGCCAGCAGCCGGACAGGGCCTGCCTCTGGGGCCAACGTCCTGACTTTC. As protein: CASSRTGPASGANVLTF.

Ten or more counts support this clonotype. The chain is built from TRBV11-2 and TRBJ1-6; D possibly corresponds to TRBD1 (5 bases). Germline values: CDR1 SGHAT, CDR2 FQNNGV. This CDR3 comprises 14 residues. Trimming stripped 3 bases from V and 10 bases from J, with 13 bases between. The CDR3 here is CASSLLRGRSPLHF. CDR3 bases: TGTGCCAGCAGCTTGCTAAGGGGTCGGTCACCCCTCCACTTT.

This clonotype occurred many times. The chain employs TRBV7-9 and TRBJ1-1; possibly TRBD1 for D (6 bases). The CDR3 has 12 residues. Trimming took 3 bases from V and 11 from J, leaving 13 bases between them. The V gene's germline CDR1 is SEHNR and CDR2 FQNEAQ (reference sequence). CDR3 protein: CASSLGGRAAFF. Here the CDR3 DNA reads TGTGCCAGCAGCTTGGGGGGGCGCGCGGCTTTCTTT.